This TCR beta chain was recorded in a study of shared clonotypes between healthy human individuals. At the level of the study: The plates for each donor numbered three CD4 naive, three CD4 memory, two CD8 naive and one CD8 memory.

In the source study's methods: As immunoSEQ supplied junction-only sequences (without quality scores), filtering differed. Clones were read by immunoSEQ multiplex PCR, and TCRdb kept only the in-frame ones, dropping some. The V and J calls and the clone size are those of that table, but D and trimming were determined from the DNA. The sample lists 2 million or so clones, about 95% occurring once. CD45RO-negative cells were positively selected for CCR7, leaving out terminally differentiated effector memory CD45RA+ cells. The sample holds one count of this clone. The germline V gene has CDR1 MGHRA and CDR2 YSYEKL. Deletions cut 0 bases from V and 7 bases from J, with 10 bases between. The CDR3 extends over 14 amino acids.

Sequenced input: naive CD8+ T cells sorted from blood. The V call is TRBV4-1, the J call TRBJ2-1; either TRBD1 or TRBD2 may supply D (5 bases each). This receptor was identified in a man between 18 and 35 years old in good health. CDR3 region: CASSQEVRENEQFF. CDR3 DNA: TGCGCCAGCAGCCAAGAAGTCAGGGAGAATGAGCAGTTCTTC.